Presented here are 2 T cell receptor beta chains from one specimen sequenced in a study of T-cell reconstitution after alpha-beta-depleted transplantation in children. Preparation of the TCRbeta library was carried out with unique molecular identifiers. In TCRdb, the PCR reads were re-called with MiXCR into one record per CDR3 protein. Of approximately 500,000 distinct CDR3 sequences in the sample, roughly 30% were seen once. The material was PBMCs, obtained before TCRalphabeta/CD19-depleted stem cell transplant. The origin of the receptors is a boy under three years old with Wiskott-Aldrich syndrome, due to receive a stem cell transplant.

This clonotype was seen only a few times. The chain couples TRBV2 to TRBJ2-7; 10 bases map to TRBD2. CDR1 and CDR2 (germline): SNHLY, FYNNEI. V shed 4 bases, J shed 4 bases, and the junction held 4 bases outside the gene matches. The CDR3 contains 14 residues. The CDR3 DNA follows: TGTGCCAGCAGTGGAGGACTAGCGGTTTACGAGCAGTACTTC. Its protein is CASSGGLAVYEQYF.

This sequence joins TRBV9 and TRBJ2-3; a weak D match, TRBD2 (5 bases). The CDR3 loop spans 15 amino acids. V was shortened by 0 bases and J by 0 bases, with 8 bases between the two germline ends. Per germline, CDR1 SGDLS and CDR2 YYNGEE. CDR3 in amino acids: CASSVALVSTDTQYF. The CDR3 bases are TGTGCCAGCAGCGTAGCACTAGTGAGCACAGATACGCAGTATTTT.